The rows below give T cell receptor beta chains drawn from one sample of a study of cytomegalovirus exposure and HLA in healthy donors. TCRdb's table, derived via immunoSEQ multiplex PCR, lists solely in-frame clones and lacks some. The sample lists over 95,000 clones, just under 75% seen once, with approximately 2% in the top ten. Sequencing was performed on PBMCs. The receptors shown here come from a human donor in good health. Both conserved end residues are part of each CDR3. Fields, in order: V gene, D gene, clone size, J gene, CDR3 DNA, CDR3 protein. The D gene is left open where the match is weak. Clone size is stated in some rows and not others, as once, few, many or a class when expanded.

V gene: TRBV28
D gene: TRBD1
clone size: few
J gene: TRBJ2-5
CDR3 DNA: TGTGCCAGCAGTTTCGGGACAGGGGGGTACCAAGAGACCCAGTACTTC
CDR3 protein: CASSFGTGGYQETQYF

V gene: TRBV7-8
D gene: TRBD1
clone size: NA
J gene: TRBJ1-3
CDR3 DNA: TGTGCCAGCAGCGCACGGACAGGGAGCTCTGGAAACACCATATATTTT
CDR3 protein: CASSARTGSSGNTIYF

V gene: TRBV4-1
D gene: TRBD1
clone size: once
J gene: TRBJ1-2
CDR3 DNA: TGCGCCAGCAGCCAAGCCGAGGACAGGGGACGGTTCGGCTACACCTTC
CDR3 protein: CASSQAEDRGRFGYTF

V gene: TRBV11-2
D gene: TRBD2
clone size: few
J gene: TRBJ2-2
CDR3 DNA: TGTGCCAGCAGCTTAAGTCCGACGGGAGGGCGGGGGGAGCTGTTTTTT
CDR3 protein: CASSLSPTGGRGELFF

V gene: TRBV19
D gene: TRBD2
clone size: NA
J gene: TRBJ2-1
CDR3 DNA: TGTGCCACCAAAAAGACGCCGGGACTAGCGGGGATATACAATGAGCAGTTCTTC
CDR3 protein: CATKKTPGLAGIYNEQFF

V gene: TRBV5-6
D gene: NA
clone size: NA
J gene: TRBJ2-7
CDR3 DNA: TGTGCCAGCAGCTTCAGGGGCGCCCTCACCTACGAGCAGTACTTC
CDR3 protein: CASSFRGALTYEQYF

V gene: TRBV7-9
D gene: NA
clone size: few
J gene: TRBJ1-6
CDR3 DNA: TGTTCCAGCAGCTTCCGGGAACTTAATTCACCCCTCCACTTT
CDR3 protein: CSSSFRELNSPLHF

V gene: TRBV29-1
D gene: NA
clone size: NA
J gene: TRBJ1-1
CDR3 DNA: TGCAGCGCCACTTACAGGGCCAACACTGAAGCTTTCTTT
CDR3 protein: CSATYRANTEAFF

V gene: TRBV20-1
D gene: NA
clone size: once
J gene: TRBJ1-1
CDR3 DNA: TGCAGTGCTAGGACAGATGAAGCTTTCTTT
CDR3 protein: CSARTDEAFF

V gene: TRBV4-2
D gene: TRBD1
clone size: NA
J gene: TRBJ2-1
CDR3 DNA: TGTGCCAGCAGCCAAGTGTTGGGACAGGGTTCCTACAATGAGCAGTTCTTC
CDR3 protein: CASSQVLGQGSYNEQFF

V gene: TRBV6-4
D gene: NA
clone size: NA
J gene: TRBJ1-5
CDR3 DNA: TGTGCCACTAGGGGTGGCTATCAGCCCCAGCATTTT
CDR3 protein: CATRGGYQPQHF

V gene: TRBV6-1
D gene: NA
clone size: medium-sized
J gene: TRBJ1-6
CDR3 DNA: TGTGCCAGCAGTGAACTACAGGGTGCGTGGAATTCACCCCTCCACTTT
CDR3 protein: CASSELQGAWNSPLHF

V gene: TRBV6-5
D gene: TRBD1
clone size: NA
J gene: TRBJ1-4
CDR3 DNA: TGTGCCAGCAGTGCTGGGACAGGGCTGGGTGAAAAACTGTTTTTT
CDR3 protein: CASSAGTGLGEKLFF

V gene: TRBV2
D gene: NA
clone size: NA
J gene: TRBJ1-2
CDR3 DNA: TGTGCCAGCAGGGACAGAGGGGTTTATGGCTACACCTTC
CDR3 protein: CASRDRGVYGYTF

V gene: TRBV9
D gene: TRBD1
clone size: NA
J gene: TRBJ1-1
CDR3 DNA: TGTGCCAGCAGCGTCGGACAGGGTGGCGACACTGAAGCTTTCTTT
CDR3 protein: CASSVGQGGDTEAFF

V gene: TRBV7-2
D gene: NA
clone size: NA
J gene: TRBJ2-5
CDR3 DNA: TGTGCCAGCAGCTTAAGGGGGGGAGGGGGGCCTGGAGAGACCCAGTACTTC
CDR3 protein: CASSLRGGGGPGETQYF

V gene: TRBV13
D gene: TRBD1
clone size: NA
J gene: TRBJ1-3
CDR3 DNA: TGTGCCAGCAGCTTTGGACAGGATGGAAACACCATATATTTT
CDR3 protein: CASSFGQDGNTIYF

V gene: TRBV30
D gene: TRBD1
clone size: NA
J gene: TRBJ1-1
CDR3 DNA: TGTGCCTGGGCGGGACAGCGGAACACTGAAGCTTTCTTT
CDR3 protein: CAWAGQRNTEAFF

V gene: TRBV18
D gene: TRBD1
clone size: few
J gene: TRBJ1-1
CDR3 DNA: TGTGCCAGCTCACCCGAGACAGGGATTAACACTGAAGCTTTCTTT
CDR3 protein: CASSPETGINTEAFF

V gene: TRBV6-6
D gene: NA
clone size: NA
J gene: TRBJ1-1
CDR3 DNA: TGTGCCAGCAGTTACTTTTTGGGGAGTCAGACTGAAGCTTTCTTT
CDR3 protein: CASSYFLGSQTEAFF

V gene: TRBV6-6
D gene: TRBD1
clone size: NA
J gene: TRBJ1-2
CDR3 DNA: TGTGCCAGCAGTTCCCCCGGCCGGGACAGGGCCTATGGCTACACCTTC
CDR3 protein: CASSSPGRDRAYGYTF

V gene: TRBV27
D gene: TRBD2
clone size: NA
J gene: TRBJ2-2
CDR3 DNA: TGTGCCAGCAGTTTAGCGGGAGGGCGCTCCGGGGAGCTGTTTTTT
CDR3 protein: CASSLAGGRSGELFF

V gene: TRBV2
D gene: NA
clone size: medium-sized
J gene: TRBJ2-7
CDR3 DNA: TGTGCCAGCACTATAGCGGATTCCTACGAGCAGTACTTC
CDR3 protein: CASTIADSYEQYF